The 26 T cell receptor beta chains given below trace back to one sample, sequenced in a study of technical replicates of blood from a few donors (dated by TCRdb to about 2017). Library preparation used the immunoSEQ multiplex PCR assay. Imported from immuneACCESS, the table was reduced by TCRdb to in-frame sequences with V and J called. These copies leave out some clones; in studies compared against another copy, an unresolved V gene accounts for under half, and the cause of the remainder is not known. The sample data list 75,000 to 100,000 clones, and just under 95% of these were observed just once. 0.2% to 0.3% of the sample is in the top ten clones. Sequencing was done on a sample of T cells isolated from PBMCs. The receptor set was obtained from a human donor in good health.

This sequence joins TRBV6-1 and TRBJ2-1, with D possibly TRBD1 on 6 matching bases. The CDR3 covers 17 residues. The germline CDR1 and CDR2 sequences are MNHNS and SASEGT. V was clipped by 3 bases and J by 0 bases, with 15 bases between them. CDR3 bases: TGTGCCAGCAGTGAGTTACAGGGCGGTGGCTCCTACAATGAGCAGTTCTTC. Its translation is CASSELQGGGSYNEQFF.

The chain employs TRBV10-3 and TRBJ1-2, with TRBD1 matching 9 bases. The CDR3 is 15 amino acids. The V gene's germline CDR1 is ENHRY and CDR2 SYGVKD. Trimming removed 3 bases from V and 9 bases from J; junction bases left unmatched: 11. The CDR3, as DNA: TGTGCCATCAGTGATAGGTGGGACAGGGACCCCCGCTACACCTTC. Protein product: CAISDRWDRDPRYTF.

This chain uses TRBV30 with TRBJ1-2; 8 bases are shared with TRBD1. The germline V gene has CDR1 GTSNPN and CDR2 SVGIG (reference sequence). The CDR3 totals 14 residues. Unmatched junction bases numbered 4, after V lost 0 bases and J lost 4 bases. The CDR3 region has the DNA TGTGCCTGGAGTGTCGGCAGGGGGCCCTATGGCTACACCTTC. This translates into CAWSVGRGPYGYTF.

The rearrangement uses TRBV6-1 and TRBJ2-1, with 7 bases fitting TRBD1. Germline V gives CDR1 MNHNS, CDR2 SASEGT. CDR3 length equals 15 residues. J lost 4 bases, V lost 2 bases, and 5 bases had no gene match. The CDR3 nucleotides are TGTGCCAGCAGTGAACCAGTGACAGGGTACAATGAGCAGTTCTTC. This sequence encodes CASSEPVTGYNEQFF.

The V gene is TRBV7-7, the J gene TRBJ2-1, with 8 nucleotides matching TRBD2. The CDR3 has 18 residues. V gave up 6 bases and J gave up 1 base; unmatched junction bases: 14. Germline V gene lookup returns CDR1 SSHAT and CDR2 FNYEAQ (reference sequence). CDR3 protein: CASSDDRSGRSSYNEQFF. CDR3 sequence (DNA): TGTGCCAGCAGTGATGATCGGAGCGGGAGATCGTCCTACAATGAGCAGTTCTTC.

The chain combines TRBV28 with TRBJ1-2; D call uncertain. Germline V gene lookup returns CDR1 MDHEN and CDR2 SYDVKM. Trimming cost V 3 bases and J 3 bases, with 11 bases left between them. The CDR3 totals 14 residues. In nucleotides, the CDR3 is TGTGCCAGCAGTTTTCCCGGGATATACTATGGCTACACCTTC. Residues: CASSFPGIYYGYTF.

V usage is TRBV5-4 and J usage is TRBJ2-2; 11 positions agree with TRBD2. This CDR3 is built from 16 residues. Germline values: CDR1 SGHNT, CDR2 YYREEE (reference sequence). V trimming: 4 bases; J trimming: 4 bases; junction bases outside the gene matches: 6. CDR3 sequence (DNA): TGTGCCAGCAGCCGACGACTAGCGGGGACCACCGGGGAGCTGTTTTTT. This encodes CASSRRLAGTTGELFF.

This clone appeared a few times. The chain links TRBV5-5 to TRBJ1-5; the match to TRBD1 covers 8 bases. V was clipped by 4 bases and J by 0 bases; unmatched bases: 3. CDR1 and CDR2 (germline): SGHKS, YYEKEE (reference sequence). This CDR3 has 15 amino acids. In nucleotides, the CDR3 is TGTGCCAGCAGCGGACAGGGTTATAGCAATCAGCCCCAGCATTTT. Translated, it gives CASSGQGYSNQPQHF.

The V gene is TRBV30, the J gene TRBJ2-2; possibly TRBD1 for D (5 bases). The CDR3 loop spans 14 amino acids. Germline V CDR1 and CDR2: GTSNPN, SVGIG (reference sequence). V lost 2 bases and J lost 1, with 8 bases in between. Here the CDR3 DNA reads TGTGCCTGGAGTCGGACAATGAACACCGGGGAGCTGTTTTTT. Its protein is CAWSRTMNTGELFF.

The chain couples TRBV4-2 to TRBJ1-4, with D maybe TRBD1 (5 bases). The CDR3 runs 15 residues. The V gene's germline CDR1 is LGHNA and CDR2 YNFKEQ. Between the trimmed V and J ends, which lost 6 bases and 0 bases, there was a span of 11 bases. The CDR3 region has the DNA TGTGCCAGCAGAATCTCGGGGGCAACTAATGAAAAACTGTTTTTT. Amino acid sequence: CASRISGATNEKLFF.

The chain employs TRBV4-1 and TRBJ1-2, with D perhaps matching TRBD1 (5 bases). There are 18 residues in the CDR3. CDR1 MGHRA and CDR2 YSYEKL come from the germline V gene. V was pared by 4 bases and J by 4 bases, with 25 bases between. The CDR3 is CASSRPQANHRPSYGYTF. CDR3 bases: TGCGCCAGCAGCCGACCCCAGGCCAACCACAGGCCAAGCTATGGCTACACCTTC.

Only one count was recorded for this clone. In DNA form, the CDR3 reads TGTGCCAGTAGTATGGACAGGGGGAGATACGAGCAGTACTTC. Its translation is CASSMDRGRYEQYF. The chain links TRBV19 to TRBJ2-7; the match to TRBD1 covers 10 bases. The length of the CDR3 is 14 residues. V lost 3 bases to trimming and J lost 4 bases; unmatched junction nucleotides: 3. Germline V gene data show CDR1 as LNHDA and CDR2 as SQIVND (reference sequence).

This chain links TRBV6-4 with TRBJ1-2, with D perhaps matching TRBD1 (5 bases). The length of the CDR3 is 14 residues. Trimming cost V 3 bases and J 7 bases, with 15 bases left between them. Germline V gives CDR1 MRHNA, CDR2 SNTAGT. CDR3 nucleotides: TGTGCCAGCAGTGAATGGGGCGCGTCAGCTGGCTACACCTTC. It codes for CASSEWGASAGYTF.

This clone was detected once. The chain joins TRBV6-1 to TRBJ1-2; D uncertain. V was cut by 4 bases and J by 8 bases, with 14 bases left in between. CDR3 length: 13 residues. CDR1 MNHNS and CDR2 SASEGT come from the germline V gene. DNA for the CDR3: TGTGCCAGCAGTGGGAGCCCTTATTTCGGCTACACCTTC. It codes for CASSGSPYFGYTF.

This clone showed up just once. The chain uses TRBV6-6 and TRBJ2-1; weak D call: TRBD1 (6 bases). The CDR3 consists of 15 residues. V lost 6 bases and J 2 bases, leaving 14 bases between the germline ends. Germline lookup yields CDR1 MNHNY and CDR2 SVGAGI (reference sequence). The CDR3 spells CASSITGSAYNEQFF. CDR3 bases: TGTGCCAGCAGCATTACAGGGTCTGCCTACAATGAGCAGTTCTTC.

CDR3 region: CASSLGGVFNGYTF. CDR3 DNA: TGTGCCAGCAGTTTAGGAGGGGTCTTTAATGGCTACACCTTC. This chain joins TRBV6-5 and TRBJ1-2; a possible D gene is TRBD1 (5 bases). Germline V gene sequence: CDR1 MNHEY, CDR2 SVGAGI. Trimming cost V 4 bases and J 6 bases, with 15 bases left between them. The CDR3 is 14 amino acids.

The chain recombines TRBV6-5 with TRBJ1-1; D is uncertain. In germline, CDR1 is MNHEY, CDR2 SVGAGI. V gave up 5 bases and J gave up 2 bases, with 15 bases separating them. The CDR3 extends over 15 amino acids. CDR3 nucleotide sequence: TGTGCCAGCAGTCGCCGCGGCCTACAAAACACTGAAGCTTTCTTT. Translating gives CASSRRGLQNTEAFF.

The chain recombines TRBV11-3 with TRBJ2-6; tentative D call: TRBD2 (5 bases). V lost 0 bases and J lost 0, with 9 bases in between. The length of the CDR3 is 17 residues. Germline loops: CDR1 SGHNT, CDR2 YENEEA. The CDR3 DNA reads as TGTGCCAGCAGCTTAGATTACCGGGACTCTGGGGCCAACGTCCTGACTTTC. Translation: CASSLDYRDSGANVLTF.

The chain carries TRBV6-5 and TRBJ1-2; no reliable D call. The CDR3 has 16 amino acids. The V end was cut by 0 bases, the J end by 0 bases, with 11 bases between. Germline V gene lookup returns CDR1 MNHEY and CDR2 SVGAGI. The CDR3 loop is CASSYSNEGANYGYTF. CDR3 sequence (DNA): TGTGCCAGCAGTTACTCGAATGAGGGAGCTAACTATGGCTACACCTTC.

This chain uses TRBV30 with TRBJ2-7; TRBD1 agrees at 10 bases. Germline trimming cut 2 bases from V and 4 bases from J; bases unmatched to any gene: 5. The CDR3 runs to 14 residues. Germline V gene data show CDR1 as GTSNPN and CDR2 as SVGIG (reference sequence). The DNA for the CDR3 is TGTGCCTGGAGTCTCGGGACAGGGGCTTACGAGCAGTACTTC. Its translation: CAWSLGTGAYEQYF.

The chain employs TRBV7-9 and TRBJ2-2, with unresolved D. CDR1 and CDR2 from the germline V gene are SEHNR and FQNEAQ (reference sequence). Trimming stripped 2 bases from V and 4 bases from J, with 5 bases between. The CDR3 is 13 amino acids. CDR3 sequence (DNA): TGTGCCAGCAGCTTAACAGCCACCGGGGAGCTGTTTTTT. Translating gives CASSLTATGELFF.

This chain joins TRBV10-3 and TRBJ1-6; the D is unclear. Germline CDR1 is ENHRY and CDR2 is SYGVKD. V lost 7 bases to trimming and J lost 8 bases, with 24 bases between them. The CDR3 extends over 17 amino acids. CDR3 in amino acids: CAIKQGRAEGLDSPLHF. CDR3 bases: TGTGCCATCAAACAAGGTCGGGCCGAGGGTTTAGATTCACCCCTCCACTTT.

This clone was seen a few times. CDR3 residues: CASSFTGSSYNEQFF. As DNA, the CDR3 is TGCGCCAGCAGCTTTACGGGGAGCTCCTACAATGAGCAGTTCTTC. The chain recombines TRBV5-1 with TRBJ2-1; tentative D call: TRBD2 (5 bases). The V and J ends lost 2 bases and 0 bases respectively, with 9 bases between them. There are 15 residues in the CDR3. Germline V gene lookup returns CDR1 SGHRS and CDR2 YFSETQ.

The CDR3 DNA is TGTGCCAGCAGCTCCAGTGGCAGGCCCTATGGCTACACCTTC. This gives the protein CASSSSGRPYGYTF. The V gene is TRBV11-3, the J gene TRBJ1-2, with unresolved D. V gave up 4 bases and J gave up 4 bases, with 13 bases separating them. The CDR3 length is 14 residues. The germline V gene encodes CDR1 SGHNT and CDR2 YENEEA.

CDR3 nucleotide sequence: TGTGCCAGCAGCTCAACCGGGACAGGGTCTTCTGGGGCCAACGTCCTGACTTTC. Translation gives CASSSTGTGSSGANVLTF. This chain links TRBV7-9 with TRBJ2-6, with TRBD1 identical over 9 bases. This CDR3 spans 18 amino acids. The junction had 8 bases not matched to a gene; V was cut back by 4 bases and J by 1 base. Germline CDR1 SEHNR, CDR2 FQNEAQ (reference sequence).

The chain has TRBV7-3 and TRBJ2-7; 7 positions match TRBD1. V was clipped by 2 bases and J by 2 bases; unmatched bases: 9. CDR1 and CDR2 (germline): SGHTA, FQGTGA. The CDR3 totals 16 residues. This CDR3 reads CASSLPTQGSPYEQYF. CDR3 in DNA: TGTGCCAGCAGCTTACCAACACAGGGGTCCCCCTACGAGCAGTACTTC.